The rows below give T cell receptor beta chains drawn from one sample of a study of CXCR3-negative and CXCR3-positive naive CD8 T cells. Using the 5' RACE reads, TCRdb records one entry per CDR3 protein without DNA. The sample table includes 130,000 to 150,000 distinct CDR3 sequences. Input material: naive CXCR3+ CD8+ T cells from blood. These receptors originate from a human donor in good health. Some clones in this sample may be carry-over from other donors' samples. CDR3s include the opening cysteine and the closing phenylalanine or tryptophan. The order of the fields is V gene, J gene, CDR3 protein.

>TRBV4-2|TRBJ2-7
CASSQEGLAYEQYF
>TRBV29-1|TRBJ2-1
CSVTAGGIDYNEQFF
>TRBV7-3|TRBJ2-1
CASSSSTGYNEQFF
>TRBV18|TRBJ2-4
CASSPTGAGNIQYF
>TRBV29-1|TRBJ1-1
CSVEAGGSAEAFF
>TRBV28|TRBJ2-2
CASSLGHGTNTGELFF
>TRBV7-2|TRBJ2-3
CASSSDRDSTDTQYF
>TRBV7-2|TRBJ2-7
CASSFSVRGYEQYF
>TRBV15|TRBJ2-1
CATSRDRDINNEQFF
>TRBV23-1|TRBJ2-3
CASSPGTGVEFTFGRSTDTQYF
>TRBV7-8|TRBJ2-2
CASSFGEGELFF
>TRBV20-1|TRBJ2-7
CSARDQASYEQYF
>TRBV28|TRBJ2-2
CASSSTPGVGYTGELFF
>TRBV4-3|TRBJ1-1
CASSQDGEGTEAFF
>TRBV28|TRBJ1-1
CASSSPILLLNTEAFF
>TRBV7-9|TRBJ2-7
CASSTGTGNSYEQYF
>TRBV10-1|TRBJ1-5
CASSEYRYGEPQHF
>TRBV19|TRBJ2-2
CASTRRAAGELFF
>TRBV9|TRBJ2-1
CASSRGVAEQFF
>TRBV6-1|TRBJ2-7
CASGAPGERPYEQYF
>TRBV9|TRBJ2-1
CASSEPRLGEQFF
>TRBV5-1|TRBJ1-1
CASSLLGQGLNTEAFF
>TRBV29-1|TRBJ2-1
CSLAGAGFDEQFF
>TRBV27|TRBJ2-1
CASTEIGTSGEQFF
>TRBV12-3/TRBV12-4|TRBJ2-7
CASSFLGGLDEQYF
>TRBV7-2|TRBJ1-4
CASSPSGRVWNEKLLF
>TRBV7-9|TRBJ2-1
CASSAETSGSNEQFF
>TRBV28|TRBJ2-7
CASSFYSSEDEQYF
>TRBV6-6|TRBJ2-1
CASSYSMDVYNEQFF
>TRBV6-2/TRBV6-3|TRBJ2-7
CASSSQTGGPFYEQYF
>TRBV6-5|TRBJ2-5
CASSYSLVETQYF
>TRBV12-3/TRBV12-4|TRBJ2-2
CASSPLGWGAGELFF
>TRBV20-1|TRBJ2-7
CSASPRTVLYEQYF
>TRBV29-1|TRBJ2-7
CSVEDPEGENYEQYF
>TRBV2|TRBJ1-1
CASTEQGLRPGTGAFF
>TRBV28|TRBJ1-3
CATRDSTGNTIYF
>TRBV7-7|TRBJ2-5
CASSSRDRGGETQYF